The sequence of this T cell receptor (beta chain) was determined in a study of OX40 agonist ivuxolimab in advanced cancers. Study details: Earlier anti-PD-1, anti-PD-L1 or anti-CTLA-4 therapy was permitted; less than 50% had received some.

Comments on this clone: Antigen unknown.

Study results and limitations: At 0.1-3.0 mg/kg, partial responders had clonal expansion among the lowest observed. A proportion of nonresponders additionally exhibited low normalized T-cell clonal expansion. Both CD4+ and CD8+ T cell populations in blood had undergone clonal expansion by week 6 at 0.1 to 3.0 mg/kg.

V was pared by 8 bases and J by 6 bases, with 14 bases between. This CDR3 has 13 amino acids. Germline loops: CDR1 MDHEN, CDR2 SYDVKM. Profiled with immunoSEQ multiplex PCR; TCRdb holds only in-frame clones, not every one. Of some 90,000 clones listed, about 89% are singletons. The source is an adult with an advanced solid tumor such as melanoma, head and neck, liver or kidney cancer. The V and J genes are TRBV28 and TRBJ2-1; D might be TRBD1 (5 bases). Sequencing used CD4+ or CD8+ T cells sorted from blood, obtained in a trial of the OX40 agonist ivuxolimab. This chain's CDR3 is CASWTYRSNEQFF. DNA of the CDR3: TGTGCCAGCTGGACATACAGGAGCAATGAGCAGTTCTTC. Variable domain in full (rest from reference TRBV28 and TRBJ2-1): DVKVTQSSRYLVKRTGEKVFLECVQDMDHENMFWYRQDPGLGLRLIYFSYDVKMKEKGDIPEGYSVSREKKERFSLILESASTNQTSMYLCASWTYRSNEQFFGPGTRLTVL.